This T cell receptor (beta chain) is drawn from a study of Ad26.COV2.S vaccination and SARS-CoV-2 variants. Study at large: In the study, Ad26.COV2.S was injected intramuscularly once, or twice 56 days apart. Findings of the study overall: Similar non-spike TCR breadth was observed in recipients of vaccine and of placebo. The TCR-based breadth and depth measures might underestimate overall T cell responses.

Treatment meaning: some 19 received Ad26.COV2.S at low or high dose, single or two shots; 5 received placebo; per-sample allocation not given. Sampling happened 63 days after the first vaccine or placebo injection. Notes on this clone: Its target is not known.

The data were produced by immunoSEQ multiplex PCR, yet TCRdb's version contains in-frame clones alone and is incomplete. The table records 250,000 to 300,000 clones, around 87% of them present only once. The sample consisted of peripheral blood, taken in a trial of Ad26.COV2.S vaccine versus placebo. This TCR came from a person aged 18-60 years who received the Ad26.COV2.S COVID-19 vaccine or a placebo.

CDR3 protein: CASSGTSGRSYEQYF. CDR3 DNA: TGTGCCAGCAGCGGGACTAGCGGGAGATCCTACGAGCAGTACTTC. V usage is TRBV5-6 and J usage is TRBJ2-7; 14 bases match TRBD2. The germline CDR1 and CDR2 sequences are SGHDT and YYEEEE. Losses at the gene ends were 4 bases for V and 1 base for J; bases not matched to a gene: 1. This CDR3 spans 15 amino acids.